The T cell receptor beta chain described here comes from a study of neurological immune-mediated disorders. For the study at large: The roughly 34 multiple sclerosis patients comprised around 30 relapsing-remitting and 3 secondary progressive cases.

Synthesis of cDNA was carried out by template-switch 5'RACE. The reaction used 10-nucleotide random UMIs. TCRdb reprocessed the 5' RACE reads with MiXCR, giving one entry per CDR3 protein. The sample consists of around 70,000 distinct CDR3 sequences, approximately 5% of them appearing once. This clonotype showed up many times. The unsorted libraries had their origin in 2 million PBMCs stored at -80 C. This sequence was found in a woman aged 70-85 years with multiple sclerosis. The sample comprised PBMCs.

For the CDR3, the DNA is TGTGCCAGCAGCCAAGGGAGTGGGGGCAATCAGCCCCAGCATTTT. Translated: CASSQGSGGNQPQHF. The rearrangement joins TRBV3-1 to TRBJ1-5; D is unclear. Germline V gene lookup returns CDR1 LGHDT and CDR2 YNNKEL (reference sequence). Trimming removed 1 base from V and 2 bases from J, with 9 bases in between. This CDR3 spans 15 amino acids.